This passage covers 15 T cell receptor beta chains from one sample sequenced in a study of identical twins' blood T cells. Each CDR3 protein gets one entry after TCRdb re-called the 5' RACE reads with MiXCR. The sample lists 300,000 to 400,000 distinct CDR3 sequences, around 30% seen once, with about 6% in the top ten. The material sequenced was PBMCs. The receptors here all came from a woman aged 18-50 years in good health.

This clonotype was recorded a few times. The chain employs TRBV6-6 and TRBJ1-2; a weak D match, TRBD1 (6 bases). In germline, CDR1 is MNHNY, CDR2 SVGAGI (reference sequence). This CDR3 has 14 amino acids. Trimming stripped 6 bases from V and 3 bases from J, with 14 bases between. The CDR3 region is CASSSTGPDYGYTF. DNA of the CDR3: TGTGCCAGCAGCTCCACAGGGCCAGACTATGGCTACACCTTC.

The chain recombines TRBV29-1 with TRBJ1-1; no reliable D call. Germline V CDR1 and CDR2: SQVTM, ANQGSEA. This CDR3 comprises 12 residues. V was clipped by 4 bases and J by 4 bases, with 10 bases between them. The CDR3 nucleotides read TGCAGCGTTGGTAAGGTGAGCACTGAAGCTTTCTTT. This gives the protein CSVGKVSTEAFF.

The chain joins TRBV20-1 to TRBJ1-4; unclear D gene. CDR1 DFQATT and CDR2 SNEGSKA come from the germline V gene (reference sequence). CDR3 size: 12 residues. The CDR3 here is CSVRPFNEKLFF. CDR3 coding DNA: TGCAGCGTGAGACCCTTTAATGAAAAACTGTTTTTT.

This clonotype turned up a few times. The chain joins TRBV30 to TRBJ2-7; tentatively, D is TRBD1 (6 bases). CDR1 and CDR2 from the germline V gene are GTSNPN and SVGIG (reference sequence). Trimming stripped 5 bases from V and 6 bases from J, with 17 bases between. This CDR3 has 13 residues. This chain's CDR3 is CAWGTGTLTEQYF. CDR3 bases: TGTGCCTGGGGAACCGGGACACTGACCGAGCAGTACTTC. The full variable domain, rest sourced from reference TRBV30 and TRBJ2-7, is SQTIHQWPATLVQPVGSPLSLECTVEGTSNPNLYWYRQAAGRGLQLLFYSVGIGQISSEVPQNLSASRPQDRQFILSSKKLLLSDSGFYLCAWGTGTLTEQYFGPGTRLTVT.

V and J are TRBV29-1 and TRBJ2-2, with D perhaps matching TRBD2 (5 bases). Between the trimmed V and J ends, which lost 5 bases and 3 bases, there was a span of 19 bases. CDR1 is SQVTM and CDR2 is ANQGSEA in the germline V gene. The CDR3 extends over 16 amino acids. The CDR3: CSVKAAVAGYTGELFF. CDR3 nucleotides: TGCAGCGTTAAAGCGGCCGTGGCAGGCTACACCGGGGAGCTGTTTTTT.

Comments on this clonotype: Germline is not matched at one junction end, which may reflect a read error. The CDR3 DNA reads TGTGCCAGCAGCCAAGATGTGGTACTAGCGGGAGCTTACACCGGGGGGCTGTTTTTT. It specifies CASSQDVVLAGAYTGGLFF. The chain links TRBV3-1 to TRBJ2-2; 11 nucleotides agree with TRBD2. Germline loops: CDR1 LGHDT, CDR2 YNNKEL (reference sequence). This CDR3 has 19 amino acids.

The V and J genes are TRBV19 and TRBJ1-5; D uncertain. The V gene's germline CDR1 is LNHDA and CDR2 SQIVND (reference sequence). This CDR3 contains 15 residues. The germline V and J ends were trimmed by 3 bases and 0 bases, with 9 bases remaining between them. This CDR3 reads CASSIRAYSNQPQHF. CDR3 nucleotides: TGTGCCAGTAGTATTAGGGCCTATAGCAATCAGCCCCAGCATTTT.

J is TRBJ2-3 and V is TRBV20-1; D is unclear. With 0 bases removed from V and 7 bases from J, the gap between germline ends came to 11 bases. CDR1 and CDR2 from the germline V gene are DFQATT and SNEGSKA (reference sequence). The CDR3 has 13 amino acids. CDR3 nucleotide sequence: TGCAGTGCTAGAGATCGTCTGGGCAATACGCAGTATTTT. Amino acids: CSARDRLGNTQYF.

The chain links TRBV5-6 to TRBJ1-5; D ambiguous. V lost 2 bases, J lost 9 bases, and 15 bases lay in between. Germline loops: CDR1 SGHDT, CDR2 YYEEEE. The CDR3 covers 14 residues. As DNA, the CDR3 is TGTGCCAGCAGCTTAAGAATGGGGTATAGGCCCCAGCATTTT. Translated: CASSLRMGYRPQHF.

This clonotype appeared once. The DNA of the CDR3 is TGTGCCAGCAGCTCCGGGACTAGCCTCAATGAGCAGTTCTTC. This encodes CASSSGTSLNEQFF. This chain connects TRBV7-2 to TRBJ2-1; TRBD2 agrees at 9 bases. The V gene end was trimmed by 4 bases and the J gene end by 6 bases; junction bases not matched to a gene: 4. The CDR3 length is 14 residues. Germline V gene data show CDR1 as SGHTA and CDR2 as FQGNSA.

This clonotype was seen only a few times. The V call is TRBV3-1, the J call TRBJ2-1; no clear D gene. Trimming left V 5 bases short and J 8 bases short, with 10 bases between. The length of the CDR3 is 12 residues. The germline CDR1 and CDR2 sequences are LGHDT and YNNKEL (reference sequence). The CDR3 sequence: CASSTLGDEQFF. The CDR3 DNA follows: TGTGCCAGCAGCACTCTAGGAGATGAGCAGTTCTTC.

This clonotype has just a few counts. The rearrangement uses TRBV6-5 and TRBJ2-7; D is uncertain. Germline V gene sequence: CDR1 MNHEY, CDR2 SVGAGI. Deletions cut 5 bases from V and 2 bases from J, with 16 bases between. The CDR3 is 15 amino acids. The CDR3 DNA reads TGTGCCAGCAGTCTCTCGGGCACCTTAACCTACGAGCAGTACTTC. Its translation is CASSLSGTLTYEQYF.

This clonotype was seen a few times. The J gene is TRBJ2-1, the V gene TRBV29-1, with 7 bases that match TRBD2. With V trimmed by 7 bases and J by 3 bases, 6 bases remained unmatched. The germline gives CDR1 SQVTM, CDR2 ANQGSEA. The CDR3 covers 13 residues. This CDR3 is CSARSGDYNEQFF. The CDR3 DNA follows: TGCAGCGCCCGGAGCGGGGACTACAATGAGCAGTTCTTC.

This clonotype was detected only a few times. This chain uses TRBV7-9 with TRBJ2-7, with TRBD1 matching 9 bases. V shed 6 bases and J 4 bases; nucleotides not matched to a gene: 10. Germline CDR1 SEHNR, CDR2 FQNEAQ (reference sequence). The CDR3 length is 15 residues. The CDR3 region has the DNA TGTGCCAGCAGTGAGACCGGACAGGGGAAATACGAGCAGTACTTC. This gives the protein CASSETGQGKYEQYF.

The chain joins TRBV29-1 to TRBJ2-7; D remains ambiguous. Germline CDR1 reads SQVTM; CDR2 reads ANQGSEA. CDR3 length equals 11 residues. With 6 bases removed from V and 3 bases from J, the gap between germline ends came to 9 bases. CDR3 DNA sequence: TGCAGCGTCGTATCCAGCTACGAGCAGTACTTC. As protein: CSVVSSYEQYF.